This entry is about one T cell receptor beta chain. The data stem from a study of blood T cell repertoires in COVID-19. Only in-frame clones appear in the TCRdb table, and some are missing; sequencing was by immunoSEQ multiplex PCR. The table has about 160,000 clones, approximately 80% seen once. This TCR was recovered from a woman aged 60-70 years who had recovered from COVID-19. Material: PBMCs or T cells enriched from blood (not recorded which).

The CDR3 spells CASGLAPQGAQYF. The CDR3 DNA reads as TGTGCTAGTGGTTTGGCCCCCCAGGGCGCGCAGTATTTT. This chain links TRBV12-5 with TRBJ2-3; TRBD1 is a possible D gene (5 bases). From germline, CDR1 is LGHNT and CDR2 FRNRAP. This CDR3 is 13 amino acids long. Trimming stripped 1 base from V and 10 bases from J, with 12 bases between. Using reference TRBV12-5 and TRBJ2-3 for the parts outside the CDR3, the full variable domain is DARVTQTPRHKVTEMGQEVTMRCQPILGHNTVFWYRQTMMQGLELLAYFRNRAPLDDSGMPKDRFSAEMPDATLATLKIQPSEPRDSAVYFCASGLAPQGAQYFGPGTRLTVL.